The rows below give T cell receptor beta chains drawn from one sample of a study of graft-versus-host responses after intestinal transplantation. Here immunoSEQ multiplex PCR was the method, and the copy in TCRdb shows in-frame clones only, minus some. This table holds under 20,000 clones, 70% to 75% found once. The material was ileum tissue, obtained 14 days after transplant. The receptor set was obtained from a human patient who received an intestinal transplant, so some T cells may come from the graft donor. The CDR3 runs from the conserved cysteine through the conserved F or W. A row's size may be missing; if present it is once, few, many or a size class.

.	TRBV4-1	TRBJ2-7	CASSQVTRVHEQYF
.	TRBV6-6	TRBJ1-5	CASRGGVGDNQPQHF
few	TRBV5-4	TRBJ1-2	CASSIGQGARGYTF
.	TRBV10-3	TRBJ1-1	CAISETLNTEAFF
few	TRBV19	TRBJ1-1	CASSARRQNPEAFF
.	TRBV7-9	TRBJ2-4	CASSPTPGRVAKNIQYF
.	TRBV6-1	.	CASSEMGSEQYF
few	TRBV2	TRBJ1-5	CASSGSGFPNQPQHF
few	TRBV4-1	TRBJ1-5	CASSQDKEAGTGYNQPQHF
few	TRBV4-1	TRBJ1-2	CASSRPATNYGYTF
few	TRBV7-9	TRBJ1-2	CASSLGQNGYTF
.	TRBV23-1	TRBJ1-3	CASSSGVGNTIYF
.	TRBV11-2	TRBJ2-7	CASSLHGAGQGKDEQYF
.	TRBV6-5	TRBJ2-3	CASRGLAGGTDTQYF
.	TRBV28	TRBJ1-4	CASSLEGYDEKLFF
few	TRBV29-1	TRBJ1-1	CSVEWTGIEAFF
few	TRBV27	TRBJ2-7	CASGQGVRYEQYF
.	TRBV10-3	TRBJ2-7	CAISTDRTNYEQYF
.	TRBV5-6	TRBJ2-1	CASSLEVSQDRPQDEQFF
.	TRBV4-2	TRBJ2-3	CASSPLAGITDTQYF
once	TRBV15	TRBJ1-1	CATSRGREGGTEAFF
.	TRBV11-3	TRBJ2-1	CASSLGPQGRYPYNEQFF
.	TRBV27	TRBJ2-1	CASSLRAGGFGEQFF
.	TRBV30	TRBJ2-1	CAWSRTSAYNEQFF
few	TRBV11-2	TRBJ1-5	CASSPQGGQPQHF
once	TRBV11-2	TRBJ2-5	CASSLESSGGPRETQYF
.	TRBV2	TRBJ2-7	CASRTSGSWEQYF
.	TRBV2	.	CASSAGHSYEQYF
.	TRBV14	TRBJ2-2	CASSPKPKKLLNTGELFF
.	TRBV2	TRBJ2-5	CASSVEGGLETQYF
.	TRBV14	TRBJ2-4	CASSQGLRGSQKNIQYF
.	TRBV6-5	TRBJ1-4	CASSDGGTNEKLFF
.	TRBV28	TRBJ1-4	CASLRPGQRYEKLFF
.	TRBV29-1	TRBJ1-3	CSVVYSPSGNTIYF
.	TRBV19	TRBJ2-3	CASRRLQGAEDTQYF
.	TRBV9	TRBJ2-7	CASSPSSGTGYEQYF
once	TRBV19	TRBJ2-7	CASSIQGPSGDEQYF
.	TRBV6-4	TRBJ2-1	CASSPGGPYNEQFF
.	TRBV6-5	TRBJ2-3	CASRRLAGSTDTQYF